Listed below are T cell receptor beta chains from one sample, sequenced in a study of cytomegalovirus exposure and HLA in healthy donors. Sequenced by immunoSEQ multiplex PCR; TCRdb stores in-frame clones only, minus some. The sample carries roughly 160,000 clones, approximately 81% recorded once. The sample consisted of PBMCs. The origin of the receptors is a male donor in good health and CMV-seronegative. Each CDR3 is given with its conserved first and last residue. Fields, in order: V gene, J gene, D gene, clone size, CDR3 DNA, CDR3 protein. The D gene is left open where the match is weak. Clone sizes are given selectively: once, few, many, or a class where the clone is expanded.

v_gene: TRBV5-1; j_gene: TRBJ1-2; d_gene: -; abundance: -; CDR3nt: TGCGCCAGCAGCTTAAATGGGGGGGATGGCTACACCTTC; CDR3aa: CASSLNGGDGYTF
v_gene: TRBV19; j_gene: TRBJ2-3; d_gene: TRBD2; abundance: -; CDR3nt: TGTGCCAGTAGTGGACTAGCGAAGAATACGCAGTATTTT; CDR3aa: CASSGLAKNTQYF
v_gene: TRBV5-1; j_gene: TRBJ2-7; d_gene: -; abundance: -; CDR3nt: TGCGCCAGCAGCTTCGATCAGGGTCACTACGAGCAGTACTTC; CDR3aa: CASSFDQGHYEQYF
v_gene: TRBV7-2; j_gene: TRBJ1-2; d_gene: TRBD1; abundance: -; CDR3nt: TGTGCCAGCAGCTCACCTTGGACAGGGCTAAATGGCTACACCTTC; CDR3aa: CASSSPWTGLNGYTF
v_gene: TRBV30; j_gene: TRBJ1-2; d_gene: TRBD1; abundance: -; CDR3nt: TGTGCCTGGAGCGAGAGGACAGGGAACCTCTGGGGCTATGGCTACACCTTC; CDR3aa: CAWSERTGNLWGYGYTF
v_gene: TRBV6-1; j_gene: TRBJ2-3; d_gene: TRBD2; abundance: -; CDR3nt: TGTGCCAGCAGTGCTCTACTAGCGGGAGGCACAGATACGCAGTATTTT; CDR3aa: CASSALLAGGTDTQYF
v_gene: TRBV7-9; j_gene: TRBJ2-7; d_gene: TRBD1; abundance: many; CDR3nt: TGTGCCAGCAGCTTAGGTGCCGCAGCCAGGGGGGAGCAGTACTTC; CDR3aa: CASSLGAAARGEQYF
v_gene: TRBV6-5; j_gene: TRBJ1-5; d_gene: -; abundance: -; CDR3nt: TGTGCCAGCAGTTACTGGGCAGGCACGGACAATCAGCCCCAGCATTTT; CDR3aa: CASSYWAGTDNQPQHF
v_gene: TRBV5-1; j_gene: TRBJ1-1; d_gene: TRBD1; abundance: -; CDR3nt: TGCGCCAGCAGCGTAAACGGACAGGGGACGAACACTGAAGCTTTCTTT; CDR3aa: CASSVNGQGTNTEAFF
v_gene: TRBV7-3; j_gene: TRBJ2-7; d_gene: -; abundance: -; CDR3nt: TGTGCCAGCAGCTTAAACAGGGGAGGCGAGCAGTACTTC; CDR3aa: CASSLNRGGEQYF
v_gene: TRBV2; j_gene: TRBJ1-3; d_gene: TRBD1; abundance: -; CDR3nt: TGTGCCAGCAGTCGGGACAGGAGATCTGGAAACACCATATATTTT; CDR3aa: CASSRDRRSGNTIYF
v_gene: TRBV25-1; j_gene: TRBJ2-5; d_gene: -; abundance: -; CDR3nt: TGTGCCAGCAGTGAATACGGACAGCAAGAGACCCAGTACTTC; CDR3aa: CASSEYGQQETQYF
v_gene: TRBV6-1; j_gene: TRBJ1-3; d_gene: -; abundance: -; CDR3nt: TGTGCCAGCAGTGGTTGGTCGATACAGAGCTCTGGAAACACCATATATTTT; CDR3aa: CASSGWSIQSSGNTIYF
v_gene: TRBV5-5; j_gene: TRBJ2-3; d_gene: TRBD2; abundance: few; CDR3nt: TGTGCCAGCAGCTTGATCAGAGGGAGGGCCGGGGATACGCAGTATTTT; CDR3aa: CASSLIRGRAGDTQYF